These 12 T cell receptor beta chains originate from one sample sequenced in a study of shared clonotypes between healthy human individuals. Using immunoSEQ multiplex PCR, the repertoire was profiled, and TCRdb retains in-frame clones only, with some absent. Of 450,000 to 500,000 clones in the sample, around 73% were seen once. Sequenced: PBMCs. The receptor source for this set is a woman aged 40-49 years in good health. Some clones in this sample may be carry-over from other donors' samples.

The chain uses TRBV7-6 and TRBJ2-2; D gene uncertain. The CDR3 is made up of 12 amino acids. Germline assignment: CDR1 SGHVS and CDR2 FNYEAQ. V was clipped by 4 bases and J by 6 bases, with 6 bases between them. In nucleotides, the CDR3 is TGTGCCAGCAGCTACACCCCCGGGGAGCTGTTTTTT. Amino acids: CASSYTPGELFF.

The rearrangement uses TRBV25-1 and TRBJ2-5, with D possibly TRBD1 on 6 matching bases. The J call could be wrong; TRBJ2-7 is a better fit for the DNA end. The germline CDR1 and CDR2 sequences are MGHDK and SYGVNS. The CDR3 loop spans 16 amino acids. CDR3: CASSDPRRDIFNEQYF. The DNA for the CDR3 is TGTGCCAGCAGTGATCCTCGACGGGACATCTTCAACGAGCAGTACTTC.

The rearrangement links TRBV7-9 to TRBJ2-5, with a tentative D call TRBD1 (6 bases). This CDR3 has 15 residues. CDR1 SEHNR and CDR2 FQNEAQ come from the germline V gene (reference sequence). V lost 6 bases and J 1 base, leaving 15 bases between the germline ends. The chain's CDR3 is CASSSRQDSQETQYF. In DNA, the CDR3 is TGTGCCAGCAGTTCCAGACAGGACTCCCAAGAGACCCAGTACTTC.

The chain has TRBV7-8 and TRBJ2-5, with TRBD1 identical over 7 bases. The ends lost 5 bases at V and 3 bases at J; junction bases unmatched: 9. This CDR3 spans 15 amino acids. The V gene's germline CDR1 is SGHVS and CDR2 FQNEAQ. The CDR3 protein is CASSPPGTAEETQYF. In DNA form, the CDR3 reads TGTGCCAGCAGCCCTCCCGGGACAGCCGAAGAGACCCAGTACTTC.

V usage is TRBV19 and J usage is TRBJ2-5, with TRBD2 matching 7 bases. J was trimmed by 5 bases and V by 3 bases; bases with no gene match: 12. The CDR3 is 16 residues long. Germline V lookup: CDR1 LNHDA, CDR2 SQIVND (reference sequence). The CDR3 nucleotides read TGTGCCAGTAGTATCGTGGCGGGAGTCTCGGGGGAGACCCAGTACTTC. Protein product: CASSIVAGVSGETQYF.

This chain uses TRBV27 with TRBJ2-3, with unresolved D. V shed 5 bases and J shed 5 bases, with 11 bases lying between them. There are 13 residues in the CDR3. CDR1 is MNHEY and CDR2 is SMNVEV in the germline V gene (reference sequence). The CDR3 loop reads CASSAMGLDTQYF. The CDR3 DNA reads TGTGCCAGCAGTGCTATGGGGTTAGATACGCAGTATTTT.

The rearrangement uses TRBV25-1 and TRBJ2-3; tentatively, D is TRBD2 (5 bases). The CDR3 sequence is 13 residues long. V lost 8 bases and J lost 4, with 13 bases in between. Germline CDR1 is MGHDK and CDR2 is SYGVNS. The CDR3 DNA sequence: TGTGCCAGCGTGGCACTAGGTTCAGATACGCAGTATTTT. This sequence encodes CASVALGSDTQYF.

This chain connects TRBV7-2 to TRBJ2-7; the match to TRBD2 covers 7 bases. The CDR3 covers 16 residues. V lost 5 bases and J lost 6; bases outside the gene matches: 16. Germline CDR1 SGHTA, CDR2 FQGNSA. The CDR3 region is CASSPQLAVGGSEQYF. CDR3 in DNA: TGTGCCAGCAGCCCGCAGCTAGCGGTCGGCGGGTCCGAGCAGTACTTC.

This rearrangement joins TRBV9 to TRBJ2-1; a weak D match, TRBD2 (6 bases). V was shortened by 3 bases and J by 8 bases, with 12 bases between the two germline ends. Germline CDR1 SGDLS, CDR2 YYNGEE. The length of the CDR3 is 13 residues. The CDR3, as DNA: TGTGCCAGCAGCGCGGGAGTTGAGGATGAGCAGTTCTTC. This translates into CASSAGVEDEQFF. Full variable domain (remainder filled in from reference TRBV9 and TRBJ2-1): DSGVTQTPKHLITATGQRVTLRCSPRSGDLSVYWYQQSLDQGLQFLIQYYNGEERAKGNILERFSAQQFPDLHSELNLSSLELGDSALYFCASSAGVEDEQFFGPGTRLTVL.

For this clone: This may arise from a read error, as a much more abundant clone is one base away. This sequence joins TRBV2 and TRBJ1-4; no definite D call. The CDR3 runs 13 residues. The V gene's germline CDR1 is SNHLY and CDR2 FYNNEI. CDR3 nucleotides: TGTGCCAGCTTAGAGGGATGGAATGAAAAACTGCTTTTT. Protein sequence: CASLEGWNEKLLF.

The rearrangement joins TRBV5-1 to TRBJ1-4, with 11 bases aligning to TRBD1. Germline trimming cut 4 bases from V and 10 bases from J; bases unmatched to any gene: 6. Germline CDR1 SGHRS, CDR2 YFSETQ. The CDR3 length is 14 residues. CDR3 residues: CASSPDRGQAKLFF. CDR3 nucleotides: TGCGCCAGCAGCCCGGACAGGGGGCAGGCAAAACTGTTTTTT.

This clone has just a few counts. The chain carries TRBV27 and TRBJ1-1; D perhaps matches TRBD1 (6 bases). This CDR3 has 13 amino acids. Trimming pared 3 bases from V and 6 bases from J, leaving 11 bases between. CDR1 is MNHEY and CDR2 is SMNVEV in the germline V gene (reference sequence). In DNA, the CDR3 is TGTGCCAGCAGTTTCCTGGACAGTTCTGAAGCTTTCTTT. Protein: CASSFLDSSEAFF.